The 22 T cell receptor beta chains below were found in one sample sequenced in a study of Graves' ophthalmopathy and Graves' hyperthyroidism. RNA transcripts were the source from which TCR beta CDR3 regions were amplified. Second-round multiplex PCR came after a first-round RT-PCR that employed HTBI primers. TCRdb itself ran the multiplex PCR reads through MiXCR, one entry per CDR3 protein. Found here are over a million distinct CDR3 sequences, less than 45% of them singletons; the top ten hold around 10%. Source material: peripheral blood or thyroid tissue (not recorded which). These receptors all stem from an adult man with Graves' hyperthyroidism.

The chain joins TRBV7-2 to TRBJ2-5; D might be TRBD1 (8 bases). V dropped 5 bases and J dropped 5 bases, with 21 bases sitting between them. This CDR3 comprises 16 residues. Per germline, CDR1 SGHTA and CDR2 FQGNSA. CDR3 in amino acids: CASSVTGGVLGETQYF. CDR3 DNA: TGTGCCAGCAGCGTAACAGGGGGGGTCCTCGGTGAGACCCAGTACTTC.

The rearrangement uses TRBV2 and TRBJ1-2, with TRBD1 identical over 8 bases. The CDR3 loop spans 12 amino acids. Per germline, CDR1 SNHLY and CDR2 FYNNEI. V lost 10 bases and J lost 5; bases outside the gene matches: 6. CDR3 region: CANRGVRYGYTF. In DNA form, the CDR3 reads TGTGCCAACAGGGGGGTTAGGTATGGCTACACCTTC.

DNA for the CDR3: TGTGCCACCAGTGATTTAGTGGGAGGTTCAGATACGCAGTATTTT. This translates into CATSDLVGGSDTQYF. The chain links TRBV24-1 to TRBJ2-3; TRBD2 is a possible D gene (6 bases). In germline, CDR1 is KGHDR, CDR2 SFDVKD. This CDR3 is 15 amino acids long. V was shortened by 1 base and J by 4 bases, with 11 bases between the two germline ends.

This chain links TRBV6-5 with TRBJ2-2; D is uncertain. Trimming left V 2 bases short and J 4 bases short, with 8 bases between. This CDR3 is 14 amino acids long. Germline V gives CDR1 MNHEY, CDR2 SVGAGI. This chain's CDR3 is CASSYVTSTGELFF. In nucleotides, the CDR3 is TGTGCCAGCAGTTACGTCACCTCCACCGGGGAGCTGTTTTTT.

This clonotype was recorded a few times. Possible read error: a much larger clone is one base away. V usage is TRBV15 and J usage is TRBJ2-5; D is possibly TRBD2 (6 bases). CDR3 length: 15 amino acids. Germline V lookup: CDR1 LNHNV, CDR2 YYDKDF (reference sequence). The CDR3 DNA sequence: TGTGCCACCAATCAGGCGGGACGGAAACAAGAGGCCCAGTACTTC. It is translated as CATNQAGRKQEAQYF.

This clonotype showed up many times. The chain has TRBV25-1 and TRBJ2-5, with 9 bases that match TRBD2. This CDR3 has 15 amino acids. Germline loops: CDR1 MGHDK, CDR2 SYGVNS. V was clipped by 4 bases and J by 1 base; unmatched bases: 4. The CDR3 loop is CASSVIAGVQETQYF. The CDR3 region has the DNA TGTGCCAGCAGTGTTATAGCGGGGGTCCAAGAGACCCAGTACTTC.

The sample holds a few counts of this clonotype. CDR3 bases: TGTGCCACCAGTGATGCCGGGACAGGGGGTGAGACCCAGTACTTC. Protein: CATSDAGTGGETQYF. This sequence joins TRBV24-1 and TRBJ2-5, with 11 nucleotides matching TRBD1. CDR1 is KGHDR and CDR2 is SFDVKD in the germline V gene. CDR3 length: 15 amino acids. V lost 3 bases and J lost 5; bases outside the gene matches: 4.

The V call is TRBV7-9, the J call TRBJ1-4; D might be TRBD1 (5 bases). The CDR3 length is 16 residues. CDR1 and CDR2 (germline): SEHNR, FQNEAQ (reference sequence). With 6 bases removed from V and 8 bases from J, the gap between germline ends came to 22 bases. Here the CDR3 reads CASSYEDGADGEKLFF. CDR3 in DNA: TGTGCCAGCAGTTACGAAGACGGGGCAGATGGAGAAAAACTGTTTTTT.

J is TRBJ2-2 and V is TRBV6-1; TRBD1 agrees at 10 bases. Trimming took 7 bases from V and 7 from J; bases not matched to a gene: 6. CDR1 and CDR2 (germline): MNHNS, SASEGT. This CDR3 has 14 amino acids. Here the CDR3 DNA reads TGTGCCAGCAAAAGACAGGGGGCGAGCGGGGAGCTGTTTTTT. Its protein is CASKRQGASGELFF.

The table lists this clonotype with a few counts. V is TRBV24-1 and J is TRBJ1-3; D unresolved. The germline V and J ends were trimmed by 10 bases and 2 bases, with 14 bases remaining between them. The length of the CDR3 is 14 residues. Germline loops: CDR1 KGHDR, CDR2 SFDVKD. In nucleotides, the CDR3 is TGTGCCACGGGTAGTCAGGTCGCTGGAAACACCATATATTTT. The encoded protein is CATGSQVAGNTIYF.

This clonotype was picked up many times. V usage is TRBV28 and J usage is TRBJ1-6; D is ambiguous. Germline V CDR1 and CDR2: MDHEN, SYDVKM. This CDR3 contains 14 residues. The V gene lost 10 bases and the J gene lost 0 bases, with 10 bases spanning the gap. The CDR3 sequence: CATTDRSYNSPLHF. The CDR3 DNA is TGTGCCACGACGGATCGCTCCTATAATTCACCCCTCCACTTT.

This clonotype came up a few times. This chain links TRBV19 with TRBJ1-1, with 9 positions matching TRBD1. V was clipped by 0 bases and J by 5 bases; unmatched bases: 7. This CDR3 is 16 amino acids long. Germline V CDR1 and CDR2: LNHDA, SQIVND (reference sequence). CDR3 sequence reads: CASSIEIQGAHTEAFF. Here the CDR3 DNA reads TGTGCCAGTAGTATAGAGATACAGGGGGCTCATACTGAAGCTTTCTTT.

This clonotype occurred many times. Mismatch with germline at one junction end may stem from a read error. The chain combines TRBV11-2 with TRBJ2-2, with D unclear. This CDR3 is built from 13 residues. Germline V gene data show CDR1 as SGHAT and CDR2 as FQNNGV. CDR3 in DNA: TGTGCCAGCAGCGTAGACGGTCTCTCACAGCTGTTTTTT. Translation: CASSVDGLSQLFF.

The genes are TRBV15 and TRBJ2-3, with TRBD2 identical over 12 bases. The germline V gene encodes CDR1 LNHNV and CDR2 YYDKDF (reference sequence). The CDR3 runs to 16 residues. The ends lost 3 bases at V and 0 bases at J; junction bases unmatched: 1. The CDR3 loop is CATSSGTSGSTDTQYF. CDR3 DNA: TGTGCCACCAGCAGCGGGACTAGCGGGAGCACAGATACGCAGTATTTT.

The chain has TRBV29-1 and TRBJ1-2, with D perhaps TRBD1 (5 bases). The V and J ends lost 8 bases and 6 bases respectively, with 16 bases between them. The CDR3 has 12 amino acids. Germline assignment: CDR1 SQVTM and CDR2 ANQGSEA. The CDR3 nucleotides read TGCAGCTTGATGGGGCCCACAGATGGCTACACCTTC. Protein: CSLMGPTDGYTF.

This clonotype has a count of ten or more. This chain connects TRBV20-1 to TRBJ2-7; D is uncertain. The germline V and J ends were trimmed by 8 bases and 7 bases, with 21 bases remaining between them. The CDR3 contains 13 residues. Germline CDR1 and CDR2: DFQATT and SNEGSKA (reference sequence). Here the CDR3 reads CSPLVQSFREQYF. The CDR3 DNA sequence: TGCAGTCCGCTGGTACAGTCGTTTAGGGAGCAGTACTTC.

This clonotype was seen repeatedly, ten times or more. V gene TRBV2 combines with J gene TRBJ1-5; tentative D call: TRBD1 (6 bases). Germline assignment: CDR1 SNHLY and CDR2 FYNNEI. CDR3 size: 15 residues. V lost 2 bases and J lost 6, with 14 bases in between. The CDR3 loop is CASSELGRGGQPQHF. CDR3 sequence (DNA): TGTGCCAGCAGTGAACTGGGCAGGGGTGGTCAGCCCCAGCATTTT.

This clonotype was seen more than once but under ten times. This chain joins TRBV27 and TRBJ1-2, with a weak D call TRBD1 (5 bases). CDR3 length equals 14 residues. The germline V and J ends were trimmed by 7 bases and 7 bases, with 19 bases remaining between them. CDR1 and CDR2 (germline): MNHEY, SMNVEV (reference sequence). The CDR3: CASTPGAGTSGYTF. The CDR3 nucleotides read TGTGCCAGCACTCCAGGCGCAGGGACGAGTGGCTACACCTTC.

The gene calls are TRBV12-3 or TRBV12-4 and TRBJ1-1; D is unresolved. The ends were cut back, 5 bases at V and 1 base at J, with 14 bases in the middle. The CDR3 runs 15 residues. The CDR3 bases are TGTGCCAGCAGTGCCCGCTGGGGAAGGAACACTGAAGCTTTCTTT. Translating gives CASSARWGRNTEAFF.

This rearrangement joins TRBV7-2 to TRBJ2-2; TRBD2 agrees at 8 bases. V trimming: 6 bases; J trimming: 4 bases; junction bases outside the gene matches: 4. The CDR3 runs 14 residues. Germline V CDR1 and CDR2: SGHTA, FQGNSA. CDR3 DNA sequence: TGTGCCAGCAGAGCGGGAGCGGTCACCGGGGAGCTGTTTTTT. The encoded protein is CASRAGAVTGELFF. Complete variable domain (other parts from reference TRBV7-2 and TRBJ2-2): GAGVSQSPSNKVTEKGKDVELRCDPISGHTALYWYRQSLGQGLEFLIYFQGNSAPDKSGLPSDRFSAERTGGSVSTLTIQRTQQEDSAVYLCASRAGAVTGELFFGEGSRLTVL.

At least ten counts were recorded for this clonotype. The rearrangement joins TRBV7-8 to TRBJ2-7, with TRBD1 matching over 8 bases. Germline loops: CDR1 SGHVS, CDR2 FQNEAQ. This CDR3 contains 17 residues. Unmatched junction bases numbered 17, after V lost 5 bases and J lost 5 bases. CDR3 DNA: TGTGCCAGCAGCCCATTCGGAGGACAGGGAATGGGCGACGAGCAGTACTTC. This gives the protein CASSPFGGQGMGDEQYF. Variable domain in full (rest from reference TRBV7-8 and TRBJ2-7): GAGVSQSPRYKVAKRGQDVALRCDPISGHVSLFWYQQALGQGPEFLTYFQNEAQLDKSGLPSDRFFAERPEGSVSTLKIQRTQQEDSAVYLCASSPFGGQGMGDEQYFGPGTRLTVT.

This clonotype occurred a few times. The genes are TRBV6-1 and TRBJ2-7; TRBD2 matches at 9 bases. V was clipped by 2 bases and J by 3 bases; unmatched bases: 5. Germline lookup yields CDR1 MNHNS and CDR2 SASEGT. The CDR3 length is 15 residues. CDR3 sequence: CASSELGGRVYEQYF. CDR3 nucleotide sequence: TGTGCCAGCAGTGAATTGGGCGGGAGGGTCTACGAGCAGTACTTC.